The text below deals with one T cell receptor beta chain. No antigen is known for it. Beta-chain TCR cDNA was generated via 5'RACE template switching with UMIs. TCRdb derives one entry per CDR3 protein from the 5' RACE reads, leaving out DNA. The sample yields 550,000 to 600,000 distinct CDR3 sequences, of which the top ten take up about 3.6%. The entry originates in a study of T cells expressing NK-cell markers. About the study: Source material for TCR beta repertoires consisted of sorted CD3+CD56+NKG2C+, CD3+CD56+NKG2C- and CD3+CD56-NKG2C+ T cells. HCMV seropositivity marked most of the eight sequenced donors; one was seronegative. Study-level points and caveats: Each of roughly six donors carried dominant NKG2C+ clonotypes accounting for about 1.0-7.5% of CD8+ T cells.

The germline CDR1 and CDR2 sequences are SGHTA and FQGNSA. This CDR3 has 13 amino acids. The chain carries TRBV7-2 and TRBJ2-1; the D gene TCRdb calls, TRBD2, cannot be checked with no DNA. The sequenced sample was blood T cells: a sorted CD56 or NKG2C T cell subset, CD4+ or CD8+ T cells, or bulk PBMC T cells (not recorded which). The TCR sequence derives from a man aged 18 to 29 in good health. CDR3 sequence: CASSAGLYNEQFF. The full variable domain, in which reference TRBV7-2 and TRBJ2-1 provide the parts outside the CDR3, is GAGVSQSPSNKVTEKGKDVELRCDPISGHTALYWYRQSLGQGLEFLIYFQGNSAPDKSGLPSDRFSAERTGGSVSTLTIQRTQQEDSAVYLCASSAGLYNEQFFGPGTRLTVL.